A single sample gave rise to the 11 T cell receptor beta chains below, sequenced in a study of blood T cell repertoires in COVID-19. The data were produced by immunoSEQ multiplex PCR, yet TCRdb's version contains in-frame clones alone and is incomplete. This repertoire shows 88,000 or so clones, around 79% found once; its top ten account for 24%. Material for sequencing was peripheral blood. These receptor sequences come from a human donor in a cohort sampled during active COVID-19.

V usage is TRBV5-1 and J usage is TRBJ1-6, with a possible D match to TRBD1 (6 bases). V lost 4 bases, J lost 4 bases, and 9 bases lay in between. The CDR3 spans 14 residues. The germline gives CDR1 SGHRS, CDR2 YFSETQ. The CDR3 bases are TGCGCCAGCAGCCAGGACAGATATAATTCACCCCTCCACTTT. This sequence encodes CASSQDRYNSPLHF.

This chain links TRBV5-1 with TRBJ1-4; the D gene is possibly TRBD1 (5 bases). CDR1 SGHRS and CDR2 YFSETQ come from the germline V gene. The CDR3 is 20 residues long. Trimming took off 0 bases at V and 6 bases at J, with 27 bases between the two ends. In DNA form, the CDR3 reads TGCGCCAGCAGCTTGGGTAGCTTCGGCAGGCCTACTGGGGCTTATGAAAAACTGTTTTTT. It is translated as CASSLGSFGRPTGAYEKLFF.

J is TRBJ1-2 and V is TRBV9; 7 nucleotides line up with TRBD1. The V and J ends lost 0 bases and 8 bases, in that order; junction bases with no gene match: 4. The CDR3 loop spans 13 amino acids. Germline loops: CDR1 SGDLS, CDR2 YYNGEE. The CDR3 DNA reads TGTGCCAGCAGCGTAGGGGGACAGTTCGGCTACACCTTC. Amino acid sequence: CASSVGGQFGYTF. The whole variable domain, filled in from reference TRBV9 and TRBJ1-2, reads DSGVTQTPKHLITATGQRVTLRCSPRSGDLSVYWYQQSLDQGLQFLIQYYNGEERAKGNILERFSAQQFPDLHSELNLSSLELGDSALYFCASSVGGQFGYTFGSGTRLTVV.

The chain joins TRBV7-9 to TRBJ2-5, with D uncertain. Trimming cost V 1 base and J 1 base, with 7 bases left between them. Germline V gene data show CDR1 as SEHNR and CDR2 as FQNEAQ (reference sequence). The CDR3 sequence is 14 residues long. This CDR3 is CASSLVQSQETQYF. The CDR3 DNA sequence: TGTGCCAGCAGCTTAGTCCAGTCCCAAGAGACCCAGTACTTC.

The chain couples TRBV29-1 to TRBJ2-7; TRBD2 agrees at 8 bases. Trimming at V came to 6 bases and at J to 8 bases, leaving 12 bases not matched to a gene. The CDR3 is 13 residues long. CDR1 and CDR2 (germline): SQVTM, ANQGSEA. The CDR3 bases are TGCAGCGTCCTCGGGAGGGCAGGGCATCAGCAGTACTTC. It encodes CSVLGRAGHQQYF.

The rearrangement links TRBV2 to TRBJ2-1; TRBD1 matches at 12 bases. J lost 5 bases, V lost 4 bases, and 6 bases had no gene match. Looked up from germline, CDR1 is SNHLY and CDR2 is FYNNEI. This CDR3 region has 16 residues. CDR3 in DNA: TGTGCCAGCAGTGCCCGGGGACAGGGGGCCCACAATGAGCAGTTCTTC. This gives the protein CASSARGQGAHNEQFF.

This rearrangement joins TRBV6-2 or TRBV6-3 to TRBJ2-1, with TRBD2 matching over 14 bases. There are 18 residues in the CDR3. J gave up 1 base and V 2 bases, and 4 bases lay outside the gene matches. CDR1 is MNHEY and CDR2 is SVGEGT in the germline V gene. The DNA of the CDR3 is TGTGCCAGCAGTTACACTCGACTAGCGGGAGGGTCCTACAATGAGCAGTTCTTC. Protein product: CASSYTRLAGGSYNEQFF.

The genes are TRBV9 and TRBJ2-1, with TRBD2 identical over 8 bases. CDR1 SGDLS and CDR2 YYNGEE come from the germline V gene. The CDR3 length is 18 residues. Trimming took 3 bases from V and 0 from J; bases not matched to a gene: 11. In DNA form, the CDR3 reads TGTGCCAGCAGCGATACTCGGAGAAGCGGGAGCTCCTACAATGAGCAGTTCTTC. Translated, it gives CASSDTRRSGSSYNEQFF.

The chain combines TRBV15 with TRBJ2-7; 7 bases map to TRBD2. The CDR3 covers 15 residues. In germline, CDR1 is LNHNV, CDR2 YYDKDF (reference sequence). Trimming cost V 1 base and J 5 bases; bases outside gene matches: 8. The CDR3 loop reads CATSRAIGRYHEQYF. The CDR3 DNA follows: TGTGCCACCAGCAGAGCAATCGGGAGGTACCACGAGCAGTACTTC.

V is TRBV5-1 and J is TRBJ1-6; 7 nucleotides line up with TRBD1. V trimming: 4 bases; J trimming: 5 bases; junction bases outside the gene matches: 6. The CDR3 sequence is 15 residues long. Per the germline V gene, CDR1 is SGHRS and CDR2 is YFSETQ. CDR3: CASSPDRVDNSPLHF. In nucleotides, the CDR3 is TGCGCCAGCAGCCCTGACAGGGTGGATAATTCACCCCTCCACTTT.

CDR3 in DNA: TGTGCCAGCAGTCAAAGGGCGGGAGTAGAAAAACTGTTTTTT. It yields the protein CASSQRAGVEKLFF. The genes are TRBV6-5 and TRBJ1-4; no definite D call. This CDR3 is 14 amino acids long. The germline V and J ends were trimmed by 5 bases and 8 bases, with 15 bases remaining between them. CDR1 is MNHEY and CDR2 is SVGAGI in the germline V gene.